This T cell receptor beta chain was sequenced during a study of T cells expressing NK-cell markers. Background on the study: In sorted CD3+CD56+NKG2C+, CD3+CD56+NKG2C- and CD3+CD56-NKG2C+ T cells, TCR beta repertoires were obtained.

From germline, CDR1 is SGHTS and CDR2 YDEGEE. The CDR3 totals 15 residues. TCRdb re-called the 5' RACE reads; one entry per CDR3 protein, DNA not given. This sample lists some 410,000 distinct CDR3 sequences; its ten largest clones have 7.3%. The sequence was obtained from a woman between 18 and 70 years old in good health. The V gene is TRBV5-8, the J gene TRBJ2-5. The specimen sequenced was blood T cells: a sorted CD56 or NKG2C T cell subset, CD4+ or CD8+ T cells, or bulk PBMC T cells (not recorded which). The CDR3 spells CASSLWHLPWFPQYF.